These 13 T cell receptor beta chains came from one sample sequenced in a study of blood T cell repertoires in COVID-19. TCRdb keeps only in-frame clones here, not all; method: immunoSEQ multiplex PCR. Counted here are fewer than 250,000 clones, about 83% occurring once; the ten biggest clones make up 2% to 3%. The sample consisted of peripheral blood. The receptors stem from a woman between 40 and 50 years old with active or convalescent COVID-19.

The gene calls are TRBV7-6 and TRBJ2-2; no clear D. Trimming left V 5 bases short and J 6 bases short, with 19 bases between. From germline, CDR1 is SGHVS and CDR2 FNYEAQ. This CDR3 has 16 amino acids. The CDR3 coding sequence is TGTGCCAGCAGCCCCCAACCGGGTGAGAATCCCGGGGAGCTGTTTTTT. The encoded protein is CASSPQPGENPGELFF.

This chain links TRBV15 with TRBJ1-1, with unresolved D. The ends were cut back, 3 bases at V and 3 bases at J, with 17 bases in the middle. The CDR3 has 16 amino acids. CDR1 and CDR2 from the germline V gene are LNHNV and YYDKDF (reference sequence). The chain's CDR3 is CATSSSRGGLDTEAFF. The CDR3 region has the DNA TGTGCCACCAGCAGCTCCCGCGGAGGTTTGGACACTGAAGCTTTCTTT.

The chain employs TRBV19 and TRBJ1-2; 8 bases match TRBD1. The CDR3 contains 15 residues. Germline lookup yields CDR1 LNHDA and CDR2 SQIVND (reference sequence). V lost 3 bases to trimming and J lost 2 bases; unmatched junction nucleotides: 5. CDR3 nucleotides: TGTGCCAGTAGTATGTTATGGACAGGGAACTATGGCTACACCTTC. Its protein is CASSMLWTGNYGYTF.

The V and J genes are TRBV18 and TRBJ1-1; D not resolved. V shed 1 base and J shed 3 bases, with 12 bases lying between them. Germline-derived CDR1 and CDR2 are KGHSH and LQKENI. This CDR3 has 15 amino acids. CDR3: CASSPQVFGDTEAFF. The CDR3 nucleotides are TGTGCCAGCTCACCACAAGTGTTCGGTGACACTGAAGCTTTCTTT.

The chain joins TRBV9 to TRBJ1-1, with D uncertain. V lost 0 bases to trimming and J lost 1 base, with 7 bases between them. Germline CDR1 SGDLS, CDR2 YYNGEE. This CDR3 region has 14 residues. CDR3 bases: TGTGCCAGCAGCGTAGGAAACACGAACACTGAAGCTTTCTTT. Translated, it gives CASSVGNTNTEAFF.

The J gene is TRBJ1-2, the V gene TRBV2; D remains ambiguous. Between the trimmed V and J ends, which lost 8 bases and 4 bases, there was a span of 5 bases. Germline values: CDR1 SNHLY, CDR2 FYNNEI. The CDR3 totals 10 residues. This chain's CDR3 is CASLFYGYTF. The CDR3 coding sequence is TGTGCCAGCCTTTTCTATGGCTACACCTTC.

This clone was detected only a few times. The chain couples TRBV6-5 to TRBJ1-1; D is ambiguous. The CDR3 consists of 11 residues. CDR1 is MNHEY and CDR2 is SVGAGI in the germline V gene. The V and J ends lost 8 bases and 3 bases respectively, with 7 bases between them. Here the CDR3 DNA reads TGTGCCAGCGAGGGTGACACTGAAGCTTTCTTT. This codes for CASEGDTEAFF.

The V gene is TRBV25-1, the J gene TRBJ2-5; weak D call: TRBD1 (5 bases). Germline V gene sequence: CDR1 MGHDK, CDR2 SYGVNS. This CDR3 spans 13 amino acids. Trimming pared 1 base from V and 5 bases from J, leaving 8 bases between. The CDR3 loop reads CASSESRGETQYF. The CDR3 DNA follows: TGTGCCAGCAGTGAATCAAGGGGCGAGACCCAGTACTTC.

This clone was seen only once. This chain connects TRBV14 to TRBJ2-1; TRBD1 agrees at 11 bases. Trimming cost V 1 base and J 6 bases; bases outside gene matches: 5. The CDR3 contains 16 residues. The V gene's germline CDR1 is SGHDN and CDR2 FVKESK. CDR3 DNA sequence: TGTGCCAGCAGCCAAGGGTGGGGACAGGGGGTCAATGAGCAGTTCTTC. As protein: CASSQGWGQGVNEQFF. Full variable domain (outside the CDR3, taken from reference TRBV14 and TRBJ2-1): EAGVTQFPSHSVIEKGQTVTLRCDPISGHDNLYWYRRVMGKEIKFLLHFVKESKQDESGMPNNRFLAERTGGTYSTLKVQPAELEDSGVYFCASSQGWGQGVNEQFFGPGTRLTVL.

This chain links TRBV19 with TRBJ2-3, with D perhaps matching TRBD1 (6 bases). CDR1 is LNHDA and CDR2 is SQIVND in the germline V gene (reference sequence). Trimming took off 7 bases at V and 6 bases at J, with 23 bases between the two ends. The CDR3 runs to 16 residues. In DNA, the CDR3 is TGTGCCAGTACCTTAGTGGGTCCAGGGACAAGGGATACGCAGTATTTT. It codes for CASTLVGPGTRDTQYF.

V gene TRBV7-8 combines with J gene TRBJ2-6, with a weak D call TRBD1 (5 bases). Germline values: CDR1 SGHVS, CDR2 FQNEAQ. The CDR3 has 18 amino acids. Between the trimmed V and J ends, which lost 5 bases and 4 bases, there was a span of 21 bases. CDR3 coding DNA: TGTGCCAGCAGCCAGACAGAGCGAGTATGGTCAGGGGCCAACGTCCTGACTTTC. Translating it yields CASSQTERVWSGANVLTF.

The rearrangement uses TRBV19 and TRBJ1-5; 8 nucleotides agree with TRBD1. The ends lost 3 bases at V and 2 bases at J; junction bases unmatched: 6. There are 16 residues in the CDR3. CDR1 LNHDA and CDR2 SQIVND come from the germline V gene (reference sequence). CDR3 residues: CASSIYPGQGNQPQHF. The CDR3 nucleotides are TGTGCCAGTAGTATTTACCCGGGACAGGGCAATCAGCCCCAGCATTTT.

CDR3 DNA: TGTGCCAGCACTCAAACCACTCGACACAGGGACACTGAAGCTTTCTTT. Translating it yields CASTQTTRHRDTEAFF. V is TRBV27 and J is TRBJ1-1, with D perhaps TRBD1 (6 bases). The germline gives CDR1 MNHEY, CDR2 SMNVEV (reference sequence). Between the trimmed V and J ends, which lost 7 bases and 3 bases, there was a span of 21 bases. The CDR3 spans 16 residues.